The rows below give T cell receptor beta chains drawn from one sample of a study of OX40 agonist ivuxolimab in advanced cancers. TCRdb's copy holds only in-frame clones and misses some; the assay was immunoSEQ multiplex PCR. The data show 47,000 or so clones, around nine tenths seen once. Sequencing used CD4+ or CD8+ T cells sorted from blood, obtained in a trial of the OX40 agonist ivuxolimab. All receptors derive from an adult with an advanced solid tumor such as melanoma, head and neck, liver or kidney cancer. Each CDR3 is given with its conserved first and last residue. Each record gives: clone size, V gene, J gene, CDR3 protein. Clone sizes are given selectively: once, few, many, or a class where the clone is expanded.

>.|TRBV29-1|TRBJ1-2
CSVEGPQNSNYGYTF
>.|TRBV7-2|TRBJ2-7
CASSLRPGTGLRSYEQYF
>.|TRBV5-8|TRBJ2-3
CASRSGLGDSTDTQYF
>.|TRBV19|TRBJ1-2
CASSIEPGQVATYGYTF
>.|TRBV5-6|TRBJ2-7
CASSYDRGIYEQYF
>few|TRBV19|TRBJ1-2
CASSDHGYTF
>.|TRBV27|TRBJ1-1
CASSLFPGHIMNTEAFF
>.|TRBV7-9|TRBJ2-2
CASTTRVAGVTGELFF
>.|TRBV6-5|TRBJ1-1
CASSTPGEAFF
>.|TRBV6-5|TRBJ1-4
CASSYSDFATNEKLFF
>once|TRBV9|TRBJ1-2
CASSVALGADSYGYTF